Listed here is a single T cell receptor (beta chain). Those who participated ranged in age from roughly 18 to 89 years and resided in about two dozen US areas. Allocation to cohorts depended on clinical history reported by the participants. V lost 5 bases and J lost 5; bases outside the gene matches: 10. The CDR3 loop spans 15 amino acids. Germline V gives CDR1 MNHEY, CDR2 SVGAGI. Assay: immunoSEQ multiplex PCR; the TCRdb copy retains only in-frame clones and omits some. Here the sample spans 130,000 to 150,000 clones, less than 90% being singletons. This specimen comes from a study of blood T cell repertoires in COVID-19. For the study at large: Sites in the United States, Italy and Spain provided acute and convalescent COVID-19 samples. PBMCs, B-cell-depleted T cells, or T cells provided the cDNA or gDNA that made up the material.

V usage is TRBV6-5 and J usage is TRBJ1-1; 8 nucleotides line up with TRBD1. The sequence was obtained from a man in his forties with acute COVID-19. Sequenced: PBMCs or T cells enriched from blood (not recorded which). The CDR3 sequence is CASSLTQGALTEAFF. The CDR3 DNA reads as TGTGCCAGCAGTCTTACCCAGGGGGCGCTTACTGAAGCTTTCTTT.